This TCR beta chain was obtained from a study of human T cells and chemical hapten exposure. Overall study: Alopecia areata, totalis or universalis affected patients, mainly female. Regarding the study as a whole: Donors were affected by alopecia, so their immune reaction might vary from that of healthy individuals.

During construction of the library, unique molecular identifiers were attached to individual cDNA molecules for quantitative, reproducible TCR counting. In the original processing: TCRs per sample had a median of approximately 100,000 and ranged from about 23,224 to 700,000. TCRdb redid the calling of the RACE reads with MiXCR, one entry per CDR3 protein. It is TCRdb's table, rather than the study itself, that gives the V and J calls and clone size. The table lists under 85,000 distinct CDR3 sequences, approximately 10% of them singletons. This clonotype was detected many times. Its target is unknown. Regarding time point: patch test 1, 2 weeks after DPC sensitization. Noted treatment: therapeutic diphenylcyclopropenone sensitization with weekly scalp DPC. The CDR3 consists of 14 residues. The germline gives CDR1 SGHAT, CDR2 FQNNGV. V shed 5 bases, J shed 8 bases, and the junction held 7 bases outside the gene matches.

The V call is TRBV11-2, the J call TRBJ1-4; TRBD1 agrees at 8 bases. The TCR was taken from a woman between 45 and 65 years old with alopecia areata. Some clones in this sample may be carry-over from other donors' samples. Sequenced here: whole blood, sampled in connection with sensitization to the hapten diphenylcyclopropenone (DPC). The DNA of the CDR3 is TGTGCCAGCAGCCGTACAGGGGGAGGCGAAAAACTGTTTTTT. Protein product: CASSRTGGGEKLFF. Filled out from reference TRBV11-2 and TRBJ1-4, the complete variable domain reads EAGVAQSPRYKIIEKRQSVAFWCNPISGHATLYWYQQILGQGPKLLIQFQNNGVVDDSQLPKDRFSAERLKGVDSTLKIQPAKLEDSAVYLCASSRTGGGEKLFFGSGTQLSVL.